This T cell receptor (beta chain) was captured by sequencing in a study of blood T cell repertoires in COVID-19. In the source study's methods: It was from reference gene primer amplification that nucleated cell counts were estimated. The table came from immunoSEQ multiplex PCR; TCRdb's copy has only in-frame clones and leaves some out. That table supplies the V and J calls and clone size; D and trimming were determined from the DNA. This sample carries almost 70,000 clones, 88% of them seen once, and the ten largest clones take over 5%. CDR1 is SNHLY and CDR2 is FYNNEI in the germline V gene. Trimming left V 5 bases short and J 0 bases short, with 11 bases between. There are 15 residues in the CDR3.

The chain recombines TRBV2 with TRBJ1-5, with D unresolved. The sequence was obtained from a woman in her seventies with acute or convalescent COVID-19. Sequencing used peripheral blood. CDR3 region: CASSRNYNSNQPQHF. The CDR3 coding sequence is TGTGCCAGCAGTCGTAATTACAATAGCAATCAGCCCCAGCATTTT. Looking up the rest from reference TRBV2 and TRBJ1-5 gives the full variable domain: EPEVTQTPSHQVTQMGQEVILRCVPISNHLYFYWYRQILGQKVEFLVSFYNNEISEKSEIFDDQFSVERPDGSNFTLKIRSTKLEDSAMYFCASSRNYNSNQPQHFGDGTRLSIL.